This record covers a single TCR beta chain. From germline, CDR1 is SGHAT and CDR2 FQNNGV. Trimming left V 1 base short and J 3 bases short, with 11 bases between. There are 15 residues in the CDR3. Via MiXCR, TCRdb re-called the RT-PCR reads, giving one row per CDR3 protein. The data hold almost 700,000 distinct CDR3 sequences, with approximately 15% observed a single time. The sample was memory CD4+ T cells from blood. V and J are TRBV11-2 and TRBJ2-3; no reliable D call. This TCR came from a female donor in good health, serving as a healthy control. CDR3 amino acids: CASSLGSARTDTQYF. The DNA of the CDR3 is TGTGCCAGCAGCTTAGGATCAGCCCGGACAGATACGCAGTATTTT.